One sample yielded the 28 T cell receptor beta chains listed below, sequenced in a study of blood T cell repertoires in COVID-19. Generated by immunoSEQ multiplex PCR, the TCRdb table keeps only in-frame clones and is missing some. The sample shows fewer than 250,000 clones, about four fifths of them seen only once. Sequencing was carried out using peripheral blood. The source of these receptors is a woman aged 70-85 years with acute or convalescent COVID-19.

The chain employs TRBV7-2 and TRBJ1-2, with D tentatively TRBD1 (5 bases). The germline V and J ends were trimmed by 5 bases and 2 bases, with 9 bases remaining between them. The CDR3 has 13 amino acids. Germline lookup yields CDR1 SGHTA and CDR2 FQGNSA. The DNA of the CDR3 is TGTGCCAGCAGCCTAGAGGGGAACTATGGCTACACCTTC. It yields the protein CASSLEGNYGYTF.

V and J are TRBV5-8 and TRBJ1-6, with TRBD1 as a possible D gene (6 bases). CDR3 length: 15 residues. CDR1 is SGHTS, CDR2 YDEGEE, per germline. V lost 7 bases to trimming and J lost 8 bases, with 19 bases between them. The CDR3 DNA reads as TGTGCCAGCCTCCCGGGGTGGCAGGGGTATTCACCCCTCCACTTT. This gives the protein CASLPGWQGYSPLHF.

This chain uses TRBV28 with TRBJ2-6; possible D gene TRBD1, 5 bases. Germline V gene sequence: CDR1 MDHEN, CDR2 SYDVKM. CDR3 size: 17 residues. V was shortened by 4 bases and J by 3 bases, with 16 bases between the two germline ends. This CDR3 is CASSSYTRVGGANVLTF. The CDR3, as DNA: TGTGCCAGCAGTTCCTACACCAGGGTAGGTGGGGCCAACGTCCTGACTTTC.

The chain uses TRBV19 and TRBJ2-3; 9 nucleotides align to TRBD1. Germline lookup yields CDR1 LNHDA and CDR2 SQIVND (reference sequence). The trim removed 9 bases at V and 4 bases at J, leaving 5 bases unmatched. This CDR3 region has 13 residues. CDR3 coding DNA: TGTGCCAGCAACCGACAGGGGGCAGATACGCAGTATTTT. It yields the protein CASNRQGADTQYF.

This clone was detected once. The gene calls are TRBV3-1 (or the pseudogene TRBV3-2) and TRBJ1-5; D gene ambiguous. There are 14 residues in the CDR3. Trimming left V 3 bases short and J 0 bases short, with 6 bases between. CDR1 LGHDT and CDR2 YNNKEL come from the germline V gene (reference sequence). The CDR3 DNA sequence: TGTGCCAGCAGCCAGACTGATAGCAATCAGCCCCAGCATTTT. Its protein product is CASSQTDSNQPQHF.

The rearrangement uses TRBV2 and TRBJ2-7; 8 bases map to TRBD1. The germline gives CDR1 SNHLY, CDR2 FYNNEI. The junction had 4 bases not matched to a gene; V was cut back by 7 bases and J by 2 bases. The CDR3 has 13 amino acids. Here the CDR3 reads CASKAGGTYEQYF. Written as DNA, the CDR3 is TGTGCCAGCAAGGCAGGGGGCACCTACGAGCAGTACTTC.

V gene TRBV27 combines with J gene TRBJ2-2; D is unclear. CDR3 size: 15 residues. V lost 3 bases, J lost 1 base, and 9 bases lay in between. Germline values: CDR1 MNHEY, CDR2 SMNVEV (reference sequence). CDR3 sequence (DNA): TGTGCCAGCAGTTTCCTTAGAGGGAACACCGGGGAGCTGTTTTTT. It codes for CASSFLRGNTGELFF.

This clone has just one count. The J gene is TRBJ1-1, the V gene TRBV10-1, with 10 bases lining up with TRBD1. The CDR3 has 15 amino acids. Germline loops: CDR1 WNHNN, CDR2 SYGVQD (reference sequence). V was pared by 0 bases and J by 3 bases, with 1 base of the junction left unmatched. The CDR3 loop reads CASSESGTGDTEAFF. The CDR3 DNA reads TGCGCCAGCAGTGAGTCCGGGACAGGGGACACTGAAGCTTTCTTT.

CDR3 nucleotide sequence: TGTGCCACCAGTGATCCCCGACAGGGCGGCTACACCTTC. Its translation is CATSDPRQGGYTF. The chain employs TRBV24-1 and TRBJ1-2; 7 positions match TRBD1. Germline V gene data show CDR1 as KGHDR and CDR2 as SFDVKD. The CDR3 has 13 residues. The J segment lost 8 bases and the V segment lost 3 bases, leaving 5 bases of the junction unmatched.

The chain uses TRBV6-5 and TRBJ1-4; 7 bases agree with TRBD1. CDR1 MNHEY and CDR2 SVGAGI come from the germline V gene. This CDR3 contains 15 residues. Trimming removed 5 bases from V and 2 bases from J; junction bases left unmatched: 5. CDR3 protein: CASSRQGLTNEKLFF. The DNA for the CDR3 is TGTGCCAGCAGTCGACAGGGTCTGACTAATGAAAAACTGTTTTTT.

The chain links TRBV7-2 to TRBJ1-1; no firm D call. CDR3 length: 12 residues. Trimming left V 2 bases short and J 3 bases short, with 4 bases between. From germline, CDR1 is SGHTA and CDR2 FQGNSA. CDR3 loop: CASSLKHTEAFF. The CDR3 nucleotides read TGTGCCAGCAGCTTAAAGCACACTGAAGCTTTCTTT.

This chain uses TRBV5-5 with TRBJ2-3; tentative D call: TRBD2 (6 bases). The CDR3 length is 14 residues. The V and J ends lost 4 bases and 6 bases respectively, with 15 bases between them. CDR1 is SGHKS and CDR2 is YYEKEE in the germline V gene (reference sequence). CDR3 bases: TGTGCCAGCAGCCGGGACCTCCGGGGGGATACGCAGTATTTT. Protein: CASSRDLRGDTQYF.

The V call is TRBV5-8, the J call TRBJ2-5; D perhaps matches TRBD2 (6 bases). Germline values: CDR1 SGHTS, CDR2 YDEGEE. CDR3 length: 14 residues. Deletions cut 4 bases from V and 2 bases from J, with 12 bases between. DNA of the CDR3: TGTGCCAGCAGCGGGACTTGGGTTCAAGAGACCCAGTACTTC. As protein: CASSGTWVQETQYF.

CDR3 sequence (DNA): TGCGCCAGCAGTGAGATTAGGACAGGGGAAAACTATGGCTACACCTTC. Translating gives CASSEIRTGENYGYTF. The gene calls are TRBV10-1 and TRBJ1-2; the match to TRBD1 covers 9 bases. The CDR3 is 16 residues long. Germline V gene data show CDR1 as WNHNN and CDR2 as SYGVQD (reference sequence). Trimming at V came to 2 bases and at J to 2 bases, leaving 6 bases not matched to a gene.

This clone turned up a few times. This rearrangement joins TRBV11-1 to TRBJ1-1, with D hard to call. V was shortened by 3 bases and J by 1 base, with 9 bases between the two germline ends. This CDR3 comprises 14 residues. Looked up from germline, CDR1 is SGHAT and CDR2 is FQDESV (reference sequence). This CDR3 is CASSFGRENTEAFF. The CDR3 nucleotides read TGTGCCAGCAGCTTCGGACGGGAGAACACTGAAGCTTTCTTT.

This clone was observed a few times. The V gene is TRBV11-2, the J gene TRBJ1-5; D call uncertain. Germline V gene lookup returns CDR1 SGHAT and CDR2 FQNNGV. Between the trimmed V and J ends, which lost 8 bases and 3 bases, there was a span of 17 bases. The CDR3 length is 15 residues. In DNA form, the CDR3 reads TGTGCCAGCGCACCGAGCGCTCGGCTCAATCAGCCCCAGCATTTT. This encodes CASAPSARLNQPQHF.

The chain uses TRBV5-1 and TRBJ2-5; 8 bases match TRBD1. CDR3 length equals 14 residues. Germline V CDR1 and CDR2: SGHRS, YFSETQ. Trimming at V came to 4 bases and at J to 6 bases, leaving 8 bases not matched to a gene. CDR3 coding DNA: TGCGCCAGCAGCCCAGGACAGGGTGGGAAGACCCAGTACTTC. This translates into CASSPGQGGKTQYF.

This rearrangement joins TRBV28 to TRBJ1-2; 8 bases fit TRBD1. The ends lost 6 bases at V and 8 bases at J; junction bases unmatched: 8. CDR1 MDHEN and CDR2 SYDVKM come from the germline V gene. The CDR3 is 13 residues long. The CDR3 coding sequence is TGTGCCAGCAGCTCAGGACAGGGAGGCGGCTACACCTTC. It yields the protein CASSSGQGGGYTF.

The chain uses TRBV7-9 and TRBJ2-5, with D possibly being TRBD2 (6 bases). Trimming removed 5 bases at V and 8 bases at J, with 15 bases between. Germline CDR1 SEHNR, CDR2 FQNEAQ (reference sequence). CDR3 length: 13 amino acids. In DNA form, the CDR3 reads TGTGCCAGCAGCCTCGGGGGAGGCTCTACCCAGTACTTC. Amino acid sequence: CASSLGGGSTQYF.

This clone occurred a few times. CDR3: CASRSQGATGNTIYF. CDR3 coding DNA: TGTGCCAGCAGGTCACAGGGGGCCACTGGAAACACCATATATTTT. The chain couples TRBV28 to TRBJ1-3; TRBD1 agrees at 9 bases. The germline CDR1 and CDR2 sequences are MDHEN and SYDVKM. The CDR3 has 15 residues. V gave up 6 bases and J gave up 2 bases; unmatched junction bases: 5. Variable domain in full (rest from reference TRBV28 and TRBJ1-3): DVKVTQSSRYLVKRTGEKVFLECVQDMDHENMFWYRQDPGLGLRLIYFSYDVKMKEKGDIPEGYSVSREKKERFSLILESASTNQTSMYLCASRSQGATGNTIYFGEGSWLTVV.

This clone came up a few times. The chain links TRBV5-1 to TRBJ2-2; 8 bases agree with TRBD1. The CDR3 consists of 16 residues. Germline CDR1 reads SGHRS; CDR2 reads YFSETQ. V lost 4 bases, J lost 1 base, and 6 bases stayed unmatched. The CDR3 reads CASSHGQGLNTGELFF. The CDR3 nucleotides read TGCGCCAGCAGCCACGGACAGGGTTTGAACACCGGGGAGCTGTTTTTT.

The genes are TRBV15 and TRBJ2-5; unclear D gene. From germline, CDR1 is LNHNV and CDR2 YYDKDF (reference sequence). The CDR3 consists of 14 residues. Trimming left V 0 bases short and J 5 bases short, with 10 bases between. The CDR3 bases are TGTGCCACCAGCAGAGATGTAGCTGGGGAGACCCAGTACTTC. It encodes CATSRDVAGETQYF. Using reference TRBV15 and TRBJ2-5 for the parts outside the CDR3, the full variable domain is DAMVIQNPRYQVTQFGKPVTLSCSQTLNHNVMYWYQQKSSQAPKLLFHYYDKDFNNEADTPDNFQSRRPNTSFCFLDIRSPGLGDTAMYLCATSRDVAGETQYFGPGTRLLVL.

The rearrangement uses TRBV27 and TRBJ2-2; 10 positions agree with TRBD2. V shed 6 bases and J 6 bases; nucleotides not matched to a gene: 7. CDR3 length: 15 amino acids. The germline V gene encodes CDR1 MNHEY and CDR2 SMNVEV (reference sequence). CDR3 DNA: TGTGCCAGCAGGATTACTAGCGGGGTGTCCGGGGAGCTGTTTTTT. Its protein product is CASRITSGVSGELFF.

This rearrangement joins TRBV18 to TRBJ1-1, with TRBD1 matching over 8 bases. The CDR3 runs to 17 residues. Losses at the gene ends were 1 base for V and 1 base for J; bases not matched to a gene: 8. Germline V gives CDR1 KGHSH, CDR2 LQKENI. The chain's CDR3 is CASSPQAGGWGNTEAFF. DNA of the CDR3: TGTGCCAGCTCACCACAAGCAGGGGGCTGGGGGAACACTGAAGCTTTCTTT.

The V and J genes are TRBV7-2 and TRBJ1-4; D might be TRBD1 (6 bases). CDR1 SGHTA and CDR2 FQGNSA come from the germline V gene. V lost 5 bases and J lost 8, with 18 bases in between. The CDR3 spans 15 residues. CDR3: CASSQVAGASEKLFF. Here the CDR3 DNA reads TGTGCCAGCAGCCAAGTTGCGGGGGCGTCGGAAAAACTGTTTTTT.

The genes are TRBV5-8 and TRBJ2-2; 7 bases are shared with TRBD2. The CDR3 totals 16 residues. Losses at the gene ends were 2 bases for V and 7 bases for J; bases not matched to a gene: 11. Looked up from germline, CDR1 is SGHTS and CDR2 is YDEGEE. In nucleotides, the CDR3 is TGTGCCAGCAGCTTTAACTCGGGGGGAGTTATCGGGGAGCTGTTTTTT. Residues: CASSFNSGGVIGELFF. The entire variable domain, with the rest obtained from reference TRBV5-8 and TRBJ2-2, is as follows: EAGVTQSPTHLIKTRGQQATLRCSPISGHTSVYWYQQALGLGLQFLLWYDEGEERNRGNFPPRFSGRQFPNYSSELNVNALELEDSALYLCASSFNSGGVIGELFFGEGSRLTVL.

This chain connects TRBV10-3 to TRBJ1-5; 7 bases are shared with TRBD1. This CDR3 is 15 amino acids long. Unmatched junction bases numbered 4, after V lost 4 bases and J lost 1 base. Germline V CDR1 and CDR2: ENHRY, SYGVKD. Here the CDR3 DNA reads TGTGCCATCAGTGGCAACAGGGGAAGCAATCAGCCCCAGCATTTT. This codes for CAISGNRGSNQPQHF.

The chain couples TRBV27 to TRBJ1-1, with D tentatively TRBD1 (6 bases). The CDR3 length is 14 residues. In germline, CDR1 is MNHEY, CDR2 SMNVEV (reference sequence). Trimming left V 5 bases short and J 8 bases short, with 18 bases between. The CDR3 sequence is CASSLTGRVREAFF. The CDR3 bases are TGTGCCAGCAGTCTCACAGGGAGAGTACGCGAAGCTTTCTTT.